These T cell receptor beta chains were read from a single sample in a study of naive and memory T cell subsets. MiXCR, run by TCRdb on the UMI-ligation and nested PCR reads, gives a single entry per CDR3 protein. Here the sample spans 150,000 or so distinct CDR3 sequences, roughly 20% being singletons. Sequenced material: naive CD4+ T cells from blood. The origin of the receptors is a human donor in good health. The CDR3 runs from the conserved cysteine through the conserved F or W. Fields, in order: CDR3 protein, CDR3 DNA, J gene, V gene, D gene, clone size. The D gene is left open where the match is weak. The size of a clone is reported for some rows only, either as once, few or many, or as a class for expanded clones.

CASSFTGASEAFF | TGTGCCAGCAGTTTTACAGGGGCTAGTGAAGCTTTCTTT | TRBJ1-1 | TRBV12-3/TRBV12-4 | TRBD1 | few
CASSWTGFAGYTF | TGTGCCAGCAGCTGGACAGGGTTTGCTGGCTACACCTTC | TRBJ1-2 | TRBV6-5 | TRBD1 | NA
CASSQAERAFTVGEQFF | TGTGCCAGCAGCCAAGCTGAAAGGGCCTTTACCGTTGGTGAGCAGTTCTTC | TRBJ2-1 | TRBV3-1 | NA | NA
CSVAGGSYNEQFF | TGCAGCGTTGCCGGGGGCTCCTACAATGAGCAGTTCTTC | TRBJ2-1 | TRBV29-1 | NA | few
CAWSAVTGKDQPQHF | TGTGCCTGGAGCGCCGTCACAGGGAAGGATCAGCCCCAGCATTTT | TRBJ1-5 | TRBV30 | NA | few
CSAREGGVRLDEQYF | TGCAGTGCTAGAGAAGGGGGCGTGAGGTTGGACGAGCAGTACTTC | TRBJ2-7 | TRBV20-1 | TRBD1 | many
CASSLGLGRQFF | TGTGCCAGCAGTTTGGGGCTAGGGCGGCAGTTCTTC | TRBJ2-1 | TRBV12-3/TRBV12-4 | NA | few
CASSTELRNTEAFF | TGTGCCAGTAGTACAGAGTTACGGAACACTGAAGCTTTCTTT | TRBJ1-1 | TRBV19 | NA | NA
CATRGPSGIGVNEQFF | TGTGCCACCAGGGGGCCTAGCGGGATTGGGGTCAATGAGCAGTTCTTC | TRBJ2-1 | TRBV28 | NA | few
CASRTEAGYEQYF | TGTGCCAGCAGGACGGAGGCGGGCTACGAGCAGTACTTC | TRBJ2-7 | TRBV5-4 | NA | NA
CASSQVDRGPAEAFF | TGTGCCAGCAGCCAAGTCGACAGGGGGCCAGCTGAAGCTTTCTTT | TRBJ1-1 | TRBV4-2 | TRBD1 | NA
CASRERGSSPLHF | TGTGCCAGCAGAGAACGAGGGAGTTCACCCCTCCACTTT | TRBJ1-6 | TRBV3-1 | NA | NA
CSARFGTLPDEQFF | TGCAGTGCTAGATTCGGGACGTTGCCTGATGAGCAGTTCTTC | TRBJ2-1 | TRBV20-1 | NA | few
CASSPGLPTGTDTQYF | TGTGCCAGCTCACCGGGACTCCCCACGGGCACAGATACGCAGTATTTT | TRBJ2-3 | TRBV18 | NA | NA
CASSLVVQVYGYTF | TGTGCCAGCAGTTTAGTGGTACAGGTCTATGGCTACACCTTC | TRBJ1-2 | TRBV28 | NA | NA
CASTSVASPGNIQYF | TGTGCCAGCACCTCCGTGGCTAGCCCAGGCAACATTCAGTACTTC | TRBJ2-4 | TRBV28 | NA | NA
CASSPRSGSGTSDTQYF | TGTGCCAGCAGCCCCCGAAGTGGTAGCGGGACCTCAGATACGCAGTATTTT | TRBJ2-3 | TRBV9 | TRBD2 | many
CAISPLQGSEQYF | TGTGCCATCAGCCCCTTACAGGGCTCCGAGCAGTACTTC | TRBJ2-7 | TRBV10-3 | NA | NA
CASTLGSGRATEQFF | TGTGCCAGCACCCTCGGGAGCGGGAGGGCGACTGAGCAGTTCTTC | TRBJ2-1 | TRBV12-3/TRBV12-4 | TRBD2 | NA
CASSLTSGEGNNEQFF | TGCGCCAGCAGCTTGACCTCGGGAGAGGGGAACAATGAGCAGTTCTTC | TRBJ2-1 | TRBV5-1 | NA | NA
CASSPRVNTEAFF | TGTGCCAGCTCACCACGTGTGAACACTGAAGCTTTCTTT | TRBJ1-1 | TRBV18 | NA | many
CASSLYQSKTNEKLFF | TGTGCCAGCAGTTTATACCAGTCTAAAACTAATGAAAAACTGTTTTTT | TRBJ1-4 | TRBV27 | NA | NA
CASSFGGETQYF | TGTGCCAGCAGTTTTGGGGGGGAGACCCAGTACTTC | TRBJ2-5 | TRBV28 | NA | NA
CASSLRGGYEQYF | TGTGCCAGCAGTCTCAGAGGAGGCTACGAGCAGTACTTC | TRBJ2-7 | TRBV6-2/TRBV6-3 | NA | NA
CASRPGQGSTRVEETQYF | TGTGCCAGCAGACCCGGACAGGGGTCGACTCGAGTCGAGGAGACCCAGTACTTC | TRBJ2-5 | TRBV11-2 | TRBD1 | NA
CASSPPGQLVNGYTF | TGTGCCAGCTCACCACCAGGACAACTTGTCAATGGCTACACCTTC | TRBJ1-2 | TRBV18 | NA | NA
CASSFSHGSRTEAFF | TGTGCCAGCAGTTTTTCCCACGGTTCCAGGACTGAAGCTTTCTTT | TRBJ1-1 | TRBV12-3/TRBV12-4 | NA | NA
CASSLSYRRVGNQPQHF | TGTGCCAGCAGTTTATCATACAGGAGAGTGGGCAATCAGCCCCAGCATTTT | TRBJ1-5 | TRBV28 | NA | many
CASTGRLAQKETQYF | TGTGCCAGCACCGGCCGCCTAGCTCAAAAAGAGACCCAGTACTTC | TRBJ2-5 | TRBV12-3/TRBV12-4 | NA | few
CASSESGLARGNEQFF | TGTGCCAGCAGTGAATCCGGTCTGGCGCGGGGCAATGAGCAGTTCTTC | TRBJ2-1 | TRBV25-1 | NA | many
CATSRTSGRANTGELFF | TGTGCCACCAGCAGGACTAGCGGGAGAGCGAACACCGGGGAGCTGTTTTTT | TRBJ2-2 | TRBV15 | TRBD2 | few
CASSPADRYEQYF | TGTGCCAGCAGCCCCGCCGACCGGTACGAGCAGTACTTC | TRBJ2-7 | TRBV14 | NA | few
CASSLLRGPEKLFF | TGTGCCAGCAGCTTGCTGAGGGGCCCCGAAAAACTGTTTTTT | TRBJ1-4 | TRBV5-6 | NA | NA
CASRLGQGHEQYF | TGTGCCAGCAGACTTGGACAGGGCCACGAGCAGTACTTC | TRBJ2-7 | TRBV6-5 | TRBD1 | NA
CASRPATGVLFF | TGTGCCAGCAGACCTGCTACCGGGGTGCTGTTTTTT | TRBJ2-2 | TRBV12-3/TRBV12-4 | NA | NA
CSVRLIGDPIMGEQYF | TGCAGCGTTCGGTTAATCGGGGACCCTATCATGGGCGAGCAGTACTTC | TRBJ2-7 | TRBV29-1 | NA | NA
CASSYGYNGQFF | TGTGCCAGCAGTTACGGTTACAATGGGCAGTTCTTC | TRBJ2-1 | TRBV6-2/TRBV6-3 | NA | NA
CASSRPDRAQPQHF | TGTGCCAGCAGCCGCCCGGACAGGGCTCAGCCCCAGCATTTT | TRBJ1-5 | TRBV7-2 | TRBD1 | NA
CSAREAGWAAEQYF | TGCAGTGCTAGAGAGGCTGGGTGGGCTGCCGAGCAGTACTTC | TRBJ2-7 | TRBV20-1 | NA | NA
CASSMILGVGTEAFF | TGTGCCAGTAGTATGATCCTTGGAGTGGGCACTGAAGCTTTCTTT | TRBJ1-1 | TRBV19 | NA | many